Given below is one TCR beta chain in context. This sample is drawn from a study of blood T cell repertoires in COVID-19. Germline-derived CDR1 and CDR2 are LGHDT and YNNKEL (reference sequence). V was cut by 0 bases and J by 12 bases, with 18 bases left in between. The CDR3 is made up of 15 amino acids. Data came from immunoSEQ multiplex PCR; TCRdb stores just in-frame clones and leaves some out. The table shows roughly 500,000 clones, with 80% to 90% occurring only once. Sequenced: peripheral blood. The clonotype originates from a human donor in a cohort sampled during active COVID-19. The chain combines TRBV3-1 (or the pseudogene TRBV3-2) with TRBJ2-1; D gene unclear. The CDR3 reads CASSQEGNAATGQFF. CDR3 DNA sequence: TGTGCCAGCAGCCAAGAAGGTAACGCCGCAACGGGGCAGTTCTTC.